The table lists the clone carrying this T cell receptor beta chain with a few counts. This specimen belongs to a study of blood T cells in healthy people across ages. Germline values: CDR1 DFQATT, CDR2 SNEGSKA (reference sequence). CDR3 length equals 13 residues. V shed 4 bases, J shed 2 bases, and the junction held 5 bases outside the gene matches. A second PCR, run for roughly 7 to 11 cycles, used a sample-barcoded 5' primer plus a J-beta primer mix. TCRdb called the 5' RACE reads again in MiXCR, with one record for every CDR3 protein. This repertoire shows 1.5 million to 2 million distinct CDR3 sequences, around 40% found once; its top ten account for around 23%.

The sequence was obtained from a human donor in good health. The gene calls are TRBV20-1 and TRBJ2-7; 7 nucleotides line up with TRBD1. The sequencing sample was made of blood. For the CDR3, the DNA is TGCAGTGCTAAGACAGGGCCGACCTACGAGCAGTACTTC. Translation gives CSAKTGPTYEQYF.